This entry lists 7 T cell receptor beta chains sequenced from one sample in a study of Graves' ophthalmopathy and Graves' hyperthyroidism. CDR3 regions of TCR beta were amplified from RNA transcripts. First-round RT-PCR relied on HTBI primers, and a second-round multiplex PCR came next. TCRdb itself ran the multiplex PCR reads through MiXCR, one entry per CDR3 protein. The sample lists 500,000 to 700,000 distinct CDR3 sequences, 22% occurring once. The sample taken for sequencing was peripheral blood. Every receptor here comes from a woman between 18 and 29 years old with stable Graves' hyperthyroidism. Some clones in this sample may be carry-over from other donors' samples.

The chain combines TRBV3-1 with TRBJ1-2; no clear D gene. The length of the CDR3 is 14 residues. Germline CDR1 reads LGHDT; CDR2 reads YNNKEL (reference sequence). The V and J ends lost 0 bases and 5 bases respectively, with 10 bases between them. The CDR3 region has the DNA TGTGCCAGCAGCCAAGATTTGGCGACGTATGGCTACACCTTC. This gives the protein CASSQDLATYGYTF.

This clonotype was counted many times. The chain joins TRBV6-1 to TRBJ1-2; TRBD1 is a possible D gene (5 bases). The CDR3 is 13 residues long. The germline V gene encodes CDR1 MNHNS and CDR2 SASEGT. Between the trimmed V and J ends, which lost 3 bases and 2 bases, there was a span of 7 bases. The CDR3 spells CASSETVNYGYTF. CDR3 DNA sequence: TGTGCCAGCAGTGAGACAGTCAACTATGGCTACACCTTC.

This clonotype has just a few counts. CDR3 sequence: CASSLAGQGAGEQYF. The CDR3 nucleotides read TGCGCCAGCAGCTTGGCCGGACAGGGGGCAGGCGAGCAGTACTTC. The chain uses TRBV5-1 and TRBJ2-7; 11 bases map to TRBD1. V lost 0 bases, J lost 6 bases, and 5 bases stayed unmatched. The CDR3 contains 15 residues. Germline lookup yields CDR1 SGHRS and CDR2 YFSETQ.

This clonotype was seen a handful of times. DNA for the CDR3: TGCGCCAGCAGTGTGGATCAGCAACGGAACACTGAAGCTTTCTTT. Translating gives CASSVDQQRNTEAFF. V is TRBV10-1 and J is TRBJ1-1; D not certain. CDR3 size: 15 residues. The V end was cut by 4 bases, the J end by 1 base, with 13 bases between. Germline CDR1 reads WNHNN; CDR2 reads SYGVQD (reference sequence).

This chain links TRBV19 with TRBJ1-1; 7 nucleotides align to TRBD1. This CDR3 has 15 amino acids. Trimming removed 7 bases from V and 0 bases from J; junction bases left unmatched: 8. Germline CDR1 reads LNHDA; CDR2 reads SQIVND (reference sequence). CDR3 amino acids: CASTSHGTVNTEAFF. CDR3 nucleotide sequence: TGTGCCAGTACCAGCCACGGGACAGTGAACACTGAAGCTTTCTTT.

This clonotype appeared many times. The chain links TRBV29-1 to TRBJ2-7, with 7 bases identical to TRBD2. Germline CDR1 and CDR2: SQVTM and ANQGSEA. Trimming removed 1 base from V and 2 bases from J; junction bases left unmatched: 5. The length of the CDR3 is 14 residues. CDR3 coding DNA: TGCAGCGTTGAAGGGCGGGGGTCTACCTACGAGCAGTACTTC. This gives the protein CSVEGRGSTYEQYF.

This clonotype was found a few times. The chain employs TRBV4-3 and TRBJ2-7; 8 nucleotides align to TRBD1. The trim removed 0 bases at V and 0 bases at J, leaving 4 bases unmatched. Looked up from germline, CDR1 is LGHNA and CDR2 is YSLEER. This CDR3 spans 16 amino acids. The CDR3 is CASSQDWTGSSYEQYF. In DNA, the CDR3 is TGCGCCAGCAGCCAAGATTGGACAGGGAGCTCCTACGAGCAGTACTTC.